The 7 T cell receptor beta chains reported below all come from one sample, sequenced in a study of blood T cell repertoires in COVID-19. Clones were read by immunoSEQ multiplex PCR, and TCRdb kept only the in-frame ones, dropping some. The sample holds about 120,000 clones, about 80% seen once. The sample consisted of peripheral blood. The receptors originated from a woman aged 80 or older with acute or convalescent COVID-19.

This chain uses TRBV5-1 with TRBJ2-3; 8 bases map to TRBD2. The V segment lost 0 bases and the J segment 6 bases; nucleotides outside the gene matches: 12. Germline V CDR1 and CDR2: SGHRS, YFSETQ. The length of the CDR3 is 17 residues. The DNA of the CDR3 is TGCGCCAGCAGCTTGGGGGTTGCGGGGGGCCTTCCTGATACGCAGTATTTT. It encodes CASSLGVAGGLPDTQYF.

The chain links TRBV2 to TRBJ1-1, with D perhaps TRBD1 (5 bases). The length of the CDR3 is 15 residues. Germline V gene data show CDR1 as SNHLY and CDR2 as FYNNEI. V gave up 3 bases and J gave up 3 bases, with 14 bases separating them. CDR3 bases: TGTGCCAGCAGTGACGAGACAGTGATCGACACTGAAGCTTTCTTT. It specifies CASSDETVIDTEAFF.

The CDR3 loop reads CASSVGNPQEPYNEQFF. The CDR3 DNA follows: TGTGCCAGCAGCGTAGGTAACCCACAGGAACCCTACAATGAGCAGTTCTTC. The V gene is TRBV9, the J gene TRBJ2-1; D is possibly TRBD1 (5 bases). Germline-derived CDR1 and CDR2 are SGDLS and YYNGEE. This CDR3 spans 17 amino acids. V was clipped by 0 bases and J by 2 bases, with 15 bases between them.

The chain links TRBV27 to TRBJ2-1; maybe TRBD2 (5 bases). Germline V gives CDR1 MNHEY, CDR2 SMNVEV (reference sequence). V was trimmed by 2 bases and J by 8 bases, leaving 28 bases between them. This CDR3 is built from 19 residues. The CDR3, as DNA: TGTGCCAGCAGTTTAGTTTCGGGGATAGGGTATAATCTATTAGATGAGCAGTTCTTC. It specifies CASSLVSGIGYNLLDEQFF.

The gene calls are TRBV7-2 and TRBJ2-1, with 7 bases aligning to TRBD2. V lost 5 bases to trimming and J lost 4 bases; unmatched junction nucleotides: 11. In germline, CDR1 is SGHTA, CDR2 FQGNSA. The CDR3 runs to 16 residues. This CDR3 is CASSNVGLAVYNEQFF. CDR3 nucleotide sequence: TGTGCCAGCAGCAACGTGGGGCTAGCGGTATACAATGAGCAGTTCTTC. Variable domain in full (rest from reference TRBV7-2 and TRBJ2-1): GAGVSQSPSNKVTEKGKDVELRCDPISGHTALYWYRQSLGQGLEFLIYFQGNSAPDKSGLPSDRFSAERTGGSVSTLTIQRTQQEDSAVYLCASSNVGLAVYNEQFFGPGTRLTVL.

A few counts support this clone. The chain uses TRBV5-8 and TRBJ1-1, with D perhaps TRBD1 (5 bases). CDR1 is SGHTS and CDR2 is YDEGEE in the germline V gene. Deletions cut 2 bases from V and 2 bases from J, with 10 bases between. The length of the CDR3 is 14 residues. CDR3 sequence: CASSFGAGNTEAFF. In DNA, the CDR3 is TGTGCCAGCAGCTTTGGGGCAGGTAACACTGAAGCTTTCTTT.

This clone was seen a handful of times. The chain has TRBV27 and TRBJ1-2; tentative D call: TRBD1 (5 bases). Trimming removed 7 bases from V and 4 bases from J, with 16 bases in between. CDR1 and CDR2 from the germline V gene are MNHEY and SMNVEV (reference sequence). The CDR3 is made up of 14 amino acids. DNA of the CDR3: TGTGCCAGCACCGCGAGGGGCGGGGGCTATGGCTACACCTTC. Its translation: CASTARGGGYGYTF.